One and the same sample provided the 31 T cell receptor beta chains below, sequenced in a study of cytomegalovirus exposure and HLA in healthy donors. Vbeta (60) and Jbeta (13) primers were used in the PCR. Sequencing used immunoSEQ multiplex PCR; TCRdb keeps in-frame clones, though not all of them. The repertoire has some 130,000 clones, approximately 80% of them found once; the top ten carry about 2.2%. Sequencing used PBMCs. The receptors were gathered from a man aged 25 to 40 in good health and CMV-seronegative.

The V and J genes are TRBV6-1 and TRBJ1-2; D remains unclear. V lost 1 base and J 4 bases, leaving 10 bases between the germline ends. The germline V gene encodes CDR1 MNHNS and CDR2 SASEGT. The CDR3 is made up of 14 amino acids. Here the CDR3 DNA reads TGTGCCAGCAGTGAAGTTCTGCAGGCCTATGGCTACACCTTC. It translates to CASSEVLQAYGYTF.

The chain links TRBV28 to TRBJ2-7; D might be TRBD1 (5 bases). V was pared by 2 bases and J by 9 bases, with 14 bases between. This CDR3 is built from 13 residues. Germline V gene sequence: CDR1 MDHEN, CDR2 SYDVKM. CDR3 loop: CASSLGALMVQYF. CDR3 nucleotides: TGTGCCAGCAGTTTAGGGGCTTTAATGGTGCAGTACTTC.

The chain joins TRBV30 to TRBJ2-7; TRBD1 aligns across 9 bases. The CDR3 is made up of 15 amino acids. Germline values: CDR1 GTSNPN, CDR2 SVGIG (reference sequence). The junction had 6 bases not matched to a gene; V was cut back by 0 bases and J by 3 bases. Here the CDR3 reads CAWSVPGQGGYEQYF. DNA of the CDR3: TGTGCCTGGAGTGTCCCGGGACAGGGAGGCTACGAGCAGTACTTC.

The DNA for the CDR3 is TGTGCCAGCAGCCCCCAACCCGGGCGGTTCGGGGCAGATACGCAGTATTTT. Residues: CASSPQPGRFGADTQYF. The rearrangement links TRBV9 to TRBJ2-3; a weak D match, TRBD2 (5 bases). The CDR3 is made up of 17 amino acids. V was shortened by 4 bases and J by 4 bases, with 22 bases between the two germline ends. Looked up from germline, CDR1 is SGDLS and CDR2 is YYNGEE.

This chain connects TRBV7-9 to TRBJ2-7; 7 bases fit TRBD2. The germline V gene encodes CDR1 SEHNR and CDR2 FQNEAQ (reference sequence). The CDR3 length is 17 residues. The V segment lost 1 base and the J segment 6 bases; nucleotides outside the gene matches: 15. This chain's CDR3 is CASSLEAGDRLVGEQYF. The CDR3 bases are TGTGCCAGCAGCTTAGAGGCGGGGGATCGGTTGGTTGGCGAGCAGTACTTC.

V and J are TRBV30 and TRBJ2-3; a possible D gene is TRBD1 (5 bases). V shed 2 bases and J shed 1 base, with 7 bases lying between them. This CDR3 has 13 residues. Germline V lookup: CDR1 GTSNPN, CDR2 SVGIG (reference sequence). The CDR3: CAWSKGRTDTQYF. DNA for the CDR3: TGTGCCTGGAGTAAGGGGCGCACAGATACGCAGTATTTT.

The chain carries TRBV7-8 and TRBJ1-5; D unclear. CDR1 SGHVS and CDR2 FQNEAQ come from the germline V gene. The CDR3 loop spans 12 amino acids. V shed 5 bases and J shed 6 bases, with 8 bases lying between them. Written as DNA, the CDR3 is TGTGCCAGCAGCACCCGGGGTCAGCCCCAGCATTTT. This codes for CASSTRGQPQHF.

Only one count was recorded for this clone. The V and J genes are TRBV5-1 and TRBJ2-7; tentative D call: TRBD1 (6 bases). In germline, CDR1 is SGHRS, CDR2 YFSETQ. The CDR3 loop spans 14 amino acids. Trimming took 4 bases from V and 2 from J, leaving 13 bases between them. CDR3 DNA sequence: TGCGCCAGCAGCCACCGACAGGTTCCCTACGAGCAGTACTTC. Residues: CASSHRQVPYEQYF.

The chain is built from TRBV2 and TRBJ2-3, with D perhaps matching TRBD2 (5 bases). The V gene lost 4 bases and the J gene lost 0 bases, with 17 bases spanning the gap. The CDR3 length is 17 residues. Germline CDR1 reads SNHLY; CDR2 reads FYNNEI. CDR3 amino acids: CASSAPGAALSTDTQYF. For the CDR3, the DNA is TGTGCCAGCAGTGCCCCAGGAGCGGCCCTCAGCACAGATACGCAGTATTTT.

The chain carries TRBV27 and TRBJ2-1, with TRBD2 matching 11 bases. The length of the CDR3 is 15 residues. V lost 8 bases to trimming and J lost 8 bases; unmatched junction nucleotides: 11. Germline CDR1 MNHEY, CDR2 SMNVEV (reference sequence). The CDR3 DNA sequence: TGTGCCAGCCACCCCTTAGCGGGAGGGCCCGATGAGCAGTTCTTC. Its translation: CASHPLAGGPDEQFF.

This chain joins TRBV27 and TRBJ1-1; D is uncertain. The CDR3 runs 15 residues. Trimming removed 4 bases at V and 0 bases at J, with 12 bases between. The germline V gene encodes CDR1 MNHEY and CDR2 SMNVEV (reference sequence). This chain's CDR3 is CASSSSRQMNTEAFF. Written as DNA, the CDR3 is TGTGCCAGCAGTTCCTCGAGGCAGATGAACACTGAAGCTTTCTTT.

V gene TRBV9 combines with J gene TRBJ2-3; D possibly corresponds to TRBD1 (6 bases). V lost 4 bases and J 0 bases, leaving 15 bases between the germline ends. The CDR3 is 16 residues long. The germline CDR1 and CDR2 sequences are SGDLS and YYNGEE. The CDR3 protein is CASSPLLRGSTDTQYF. The CDR3 bases are TGTGCCAGCAGCCCTCTTTTAAGGGGGAGCACAGATACGCAGTATTTT. Looking up the rest from reference TRBV9 and TRBJ2-3 gives the full variable domain: DSGVTQTPKHLITATGQRVTLRCSPRSGDLSVYWYQQSLDQGLQFLIQYYNGEERAKGNILERFSAQQFPDLHSELNLSSLELGDSALYFCASSPLLRGSTDTQYFGPGTRLTVL.

The chain carries TRBV10-3 and TRBJ1-3, with TRBD1 identical over 7 bases. Germline V CDR1 and CDR2: ENHRY, SYGVKD. This CDR3 region has 13 residues. V shed 6 bases and J 2 bases; nucleotides not matched to a gene: 1. CDR3 DNA: TGTGCCATCAGCGGGACAGCTGGAAACACCATATATTTT. Translated, it gives CAISGTAGNTIYF.

This clone appeared a single time. The chain recombines TRBV6-5 with TRBJ2-7; perhaps TRBD2 as D (5 bases). In germline, CDR1 is MNHEY, CDR2 SVGAGI. Trimming took 4 bases from V and 2 from J, leaving 12 bases between them. This CDR3 has 14 residues. The CDR3, as DNA: TGTGCCAGCAGTTCCCGGACTGCCCCCTACGAGCAGTACTTC. This translates into CASSSRTAPYEQYF.

The J gene is TRBJ2-7, the V gene TRBV7-2, with a weak D call TRBD1 (5 bases). The germline V gene has CDR1 SGHTA and CDR2 FQGNSA. The CDR3 length is 14 residues. Trimming stripped 1 base from V and 6 bases from J, with 13 bases between. CDR3 nucleotides: TGTGCCAGCAGCTTAGGTGGTGGGGCTGGCGAGCAGTACTTC. This codes for CASSLGGGAGEQYF.

This clone has a handful of counts. The chain couples TRBV4-1 to TRBJ2-1; TRBD1 matches at 8 bases. Germline values: CDR1 MGHRA, CDR2 YSYEKL. V was clipped by 1 base and J by 7 bases; unmatched bases: 6. This CDR3 has 15 residues. CDR3 in DNA: TGCGCCAGCAGCCAAGTAGGACAGGGTGGAAATGAGCAGTTCTTC. Its translation: CASSQVGQGGNEQFF.

The rearrangement joins TRBV6-5 to TRBJ2-1, with TRBD2 matching 10 bases. Germline loops: CDR1 MNHEY, CDR2 SVGAGI. Trimming cost V 2 bases and J 5 bases; bases outside gene matches: 6. This CDR3 comprises 16 residues. The CDR3 here is CASSYLGLAAHNEQFF. The CDR3 nucleotides are TGTGCCAGCAGTTACCTCGGACTAGCGGCACACAATGAGCAGTTCTTC.

The chain links TRBV19 to TRBJ1-4; D may be TRBD1 (5 bases). Germline CDR1 and CDR2: LNHDA and SQIVND (reference sequence). There are 14 residues in the CDR3. Trimming shortened V by 3 bases and J by 8 bases, and 13 bases separated the two germline ends. The chain's CDR3 is CASSMGQGGEKLFF. The CDR3 nucleotides are TGTGCCAGTAGTATGGGCCAGGGTGGAGAAAAACTGTTTTTT.

The CDR3 region is CASSQLQRDSPKNIQYF. In DNA, the CDR3 is TGCGCCAGCAGCCAACTACAAAGGGACAGCCCCAAAAACATTCAGTACTTC. The chain combines TRBV4-1 with TRBJ2-4, with 7 bases aligning to TRBD1. There are 17 residues in the CDR3. The ends lost 2 bases at V and 2 bases at J; junction bases unmatched: 9. Germline CDR1 and CDR2: MGHRA and YSYEKL.

The chain combines TRBV7-9 with TRBJ2-1; 12 bases map to TRBD2. Germline V gene data show CDR1 as SEHNR and CDR2 as FQNEAQ (reference sequence). Trimming cost V 4 bases and J 7 bases; bases outside gene matches: 5. This CDR3 contains 15 residues. In DNA form, the CDR3 reads TGTGCCAGCAGCTCTCTAGCGGGGGGGGGAAATGAGCAGTTCTTC. Protein product: CASSSLAGGGNEQFF.

The chain employs TRBV10-1 and TRBJ1-1; 8 nucleotides match TRBD1. After removal of 3 bases from V and 10 bases from J, the junction contained 13 bases not matched to a gene. Germline CDR1 and CDR2: WNHNN and SYGVQD (reference sequence). CDR3 length: 15 residues. CDR3 DNA: TGCGCCAGCAGTGACTCCGGGACAGGTACACGAGGAGCTTTCTTT. It translates to CASSDSGTGTRGAFF.

This clone has only one observation. The rearrangement uses TRBV28 and TRBJ1-1; 7 bases line up with TRBD1. V lost 7 bases, J lost 0 bases, and 11 bases stayed unmatched. Germline V gene sequence: CDR1 MDHEN, CDR2 SYDVKM. CDR3 length: 16 amino acids. The CDR3: CASMSSMGQMNTEAFF. CDR3 bases: TGTGCCAGCATGTCGAGTATGGGACAGATGAACACTGAAGCTTTCTTT.

The rearrangement links TRBV7-8 to TRBJ1-5; no reliable D call. The CDR3 is made up of 16 amino acids. Germline values: CDR1 SGHVS, CDR2 FQNEAQ. V shed 5 bases and J shed 8 bases, with 22 bases lying between them. CDR3 sequence: CASSPKSGSGLEPQHF. As DNA, the CDR3 is TGTGCCAGCAGCCCGAAGTCGGGGAGCGGGTTGGAGCCCCAGCATTTT.

The chain couples TRBV28 to TRBJ2-6, with 14 bases identical to TRBD2. V lost 0 bases, J lost 4 bases, and 11 bases stayed unmatched. The CDR3 is 21 residues long. Germline V gene lookup returns CDR1 MDHEN and CDR2 SYDVKM. This chain's CDR3 is CASSLWEGTSGRSAGANVLTF. CDR3 bases: TGTGCCAGCAGTTTATGGGAGGGGACTAGCGGGAGATCTGCCGGGGCCAACGTCCTGACTTTC.

A remark on this clone: The junction departs from the called germline gene at one end, perhaps through a read error. Here the CDR3 reads CASSLGEGLAGVF. For the CDR3, the DNA is TGTGCCAGCAGTCTCGGCGAGGGGCTAGCGGGAGTCTTC. V is TRBV6-1 and J is TRBJ2-1, with 10 bases fitting TRBD2. Germline V gene data show CDR1 as MNHNS and CDR2 as SASEGT. This CDR3 comprises 13 residues.

V usage is TRBV19 and J usage is TRBJ1-2, with a tentative D call TRBD1 (5 bases). CDR1 and CDR2 from the germline V gene are LNHDA and SQIVND (reference sequence). Deletions cut 2 bases from V and 4 bases from J, with 11 bases between. There are 14 residues in the CDR3. The CDR3 loop is CASSIQGRLYGYTF. CDR3 nucleotide sequence: TGTGCCAGTAGTATACAGGGAAGGCTCTATGGCTACACCTTC.

The chain has TRBV18 and TRBJ2-1; 10 bases fit TRBD2. CDR1 is KGHSH and CDR2 is LQKENI in the germline V gene. V shed 0 bases, J shed 8 bases, and the junction held 10 bases outside the gene matches. The CDR3 loop spans 17 amino acids. Written as DNA, the CDR3 is TGTGCCAGCTCACCACCCCTTGCTAGCGGGAGTTTCGATGAGCAGTTCTTC. Its translation: CASSPPLASGSFDEQFF.

The chain is built from TRBV5-4 and TRBJ2-7, with 11 bases aligning to TRBD2. Germline CDR1 reads SGHNT; CDR2 reads YYREEE (reference sequence). The CDR3 runs to 17 residues. The ends lost 4 bases at V and 0 bases at J; junction bases unmatched: 9. This chain's CDR3 is CASSQGLADASSYEQYF. For the CDR3, the DNA is TGTGCCAGCAGCCAGGGACTAGCGGATGCTAGCTCCTACGAGCAGTACTTC. The complete variable domain, with remaining parts taken from reference TRBV5-4 and TRBJ2-7, reads ETGVTQSPTHLIKTRGQQVTLRCSSQSGHNTVSWYQQALGQGPQFIFQYYREEENGRGNFPPRFSGLQFPNYSSELNVNALELDDSALYLCASSQGLADASSYEQYFGPGTRLTVT.

The chain is built from TRBV14 and TRBJ2-7; TRBD1 agrees at 9 bases. Germline lookup yields CDR1 SGHDN and CDR2 FVKESK. The CDR3 sequence is 16 residues long. V lost 0 bases and J lost 5; bases outside the gene matches: 8. This CDR3 is CASSQDWGTGNNEQYF. CDR3 nucleotides: TGTGCCAGCAGCCAAGATTGGGGGACAGGGAACAACGAGCAGTACTTC. The whole variable domain, filled in from reference TRBV14 and TRBJ2-7, reads EAGVTQFPSHSVIEKGQTVTLRCDPISGHDNLYWYRRVMGKEIKFLLHFVKESKQDESGMPNNRFLAERTGGTYSTLKVQPAELEDSGVYFCASSQDWGTGNNEQYFGPGTRLTVT.

With regard to this clone: A junction end diverges from the germline sequence, so it may reflect a read error. The chain uses TRBV18 and TRBJ2-5; 9 nucleotides match TRBD2. The germline V gene has CDR1 KGHSH and CDR2 LQKENI. This CDR3 has 16 residues. This CDR3 reads CASSPETSGTQGTQYF. For the CDR3, the DNA is TGTGCCAGCTCACCAGAGACTAGCGGAACCCAAGGGACCCAGTACTTC.

This sequence joins TRBV6-4 and TRBJ2-3; maybe TRBD1 (6 bases). Germline values: CDR1 MRHNA, CDR2 SNTAGT. The CDR3 consists of 15 residues. Trimming pared 6 bases from V and 0 bases from J, leaving 13 bases between. This CDR3 reads CASSEEGQSTDTQYF. The CDR3 nucleotides are TGTGCCAGCAGCGAAGAGGGACAAAGCACAGATACGCAGTATTTT.